Following are 24 T cell receptor beta chains from one sample sequenced in a study of blood T cell repertoires in COVID-19. The assay was immunoSEQ multiplex PCR, and TCRdb's table has in-frame clones only and misses some. The sample holds some 150,000 clones, about 87% seen once. Material for sequencing was peripheral blood. The receptors originated from a man aged 18 to 30 with active or convalescent COVID-19.

In DNA, the CDR3 is TGTGCCACCAGCAGGACGGGTGAGTGGTGGCATGGAACTGAAGCTTTCTTT. Amino acids: CATSRTGEWWHGTEAFF. The rearrangement uses TRBV15 and TRBJ1-1; no firm D call. The CDR3 is made up of 17 amino acids. Germline CDR1 reads LNHNV; CDR2 reads YYDKDF (reference sequence). V lost 3 bases to trimming and J lost 5 bases, with 22 bases between them.

V and J are TRBV25-1 and TRBJ2-1; 8 bases match TRBD1. The CDR3 extends over 15 amino acids. Unmatched junction bases numbered 6, after V lost 0 bases and J lost 8 bases. The germline CDR1 and CDR2 sequences are MGHDK and SYGVNS. CDR3 sequence: CASSEYKRTGHEQFF. CDR3 nucleotides: TGTGCCAGCAGTGAATATAAGAGGACAGGGCATGAGCAGTTCTTC. The full variable domain, completed using reference TRBV25-1 and TRBJ2-1, is EADIYQTPRYLVIGTGKKITLECSQTMGHDKMYWYQQDPGMELHLIHYSYGVNSTEKGDLSSESTVSRIRTEHFPLTLESARPSHTSQYLCASSEYKRTGHEQFFGPGTRLTVL.

This chain uses TRBV12-3 or TRBV12-4 with TRBJ2-2; D remains ambiguous. The CDR3 sequence is 12 residues long. V lost 6 bases and J lost 2, with 4 bases in between. CDR3 in DNA: TGTGCCAGCAGCCTAAACACCGGGGAGCTGTTTTTT. Protein: CASSLNTGELFF.

The gene calls are TRBV5-1 and TRBJ1-5; possible D gene TRBD1, 6 bases. With 4 bases removed from V and 7 bases from J, the gap between germline ends came to 18 bases. The germline V gene has CDR1 SGHRS and CDR2 YFSETQ. This CDR3 is built from 15 residues. The CDR3 loop reads CASSANSGGEQPQHF. DNA of the CDR3: TGCGCCAGCAGCGCAAACTCTGGGGGCGAGCAGCCCCAGCATTTT.

The chain has TRBV11-2 and TRBJ1-1, with a possible D match to TRBD1 (6 bases). The germline V gene encodes CDR1 SGHAT and CDR2 FQNNGV. The CDR3 covers 15 residues. V shed 5 bases and J shed 7 bases, with 20 bases lying between them. CDR3 DNA: TGTGCCAGCAGCATAGCCCAGGGGATTCAGGGTGAAGCTTTCTTT. Translation gives CASSIAQGIQGEAFF. Variable domain in full (rest from reference TRBV11-2 and TRBJ1-1): EAGVAQSPRYKIIEKRQSVAFWCNPISGHATLYWYQQILGQGPKLLIQFQNNGVVDDSQLPKDRFSAERLKGVDSTLKIQPAKLEDSAVYLCASSIAQGIQGEAFFGQGTRLTVV.

The chain joins TRBV28 to TRBJ1-5; 9 bases are a match to TRBD1. The junction had 10 bases not matched to a gene; V was cut back by 6 bases and J by 1 base. Germline V lookup: CDR1 MDHEN, CDR2 SYDVKM. The CDR3 length is 17 residues. As DNA, the CDR3 is TGTGCCAGCAGACCCCGGACCGACAGGGGGAGCAATCAGCCCCAGCATTTT. Translation: CASRPRTDRGSNQPQHF.

The chain couples TRBV6-5 to TRBJ1-1, with D perhaps matching TRBD1 (5 bases). CDR3 size: 15 residues. V lost 5 bases to trimming and J lost 1 base, with 14 bases between them. CDR1 and CDR2 (germline): MNHEY, SVGAGI. The CDR3 spells CASSQLGQTNTEAFF. CDR3 sequence (DNA): TGTGCCAGCAGTCAACTCGGACAAACGAACACTGAAGCTTTCTTT.

The V call is TRBV6-4, the J call TRBJ2-1; 9 nucleotides match TRBD2. Germline V gene sequence: CDR1 MRHNA, CDR2 SNTAGT. There are 15 residues in the CDR3. Trimming at V came to 3 bases and at J to 5 bases, leaving 5 bases not matched to a gene. CDR3 in amino acids: CASSEGLAGHNEQFF. CDR3 in DNA: TGTGCCAGCAGTGAAGGGCTAGCGGGACACAATGAGCAGTTCTTC.

V usage is TRBV6-6 and J usage is TRBJ2-1, with a possible D match to TRBD2 (5 bases). Between the trimmed V and J ends, which lost 7 bases and 6 bases, there was a span of 10 bases. The CDR3 length is 12 residues. Germline lookup yields CDR1 MNHNY and CDR2 SVGAGI (reference sequence). The CDR3 bases are TGTGCCAGCAACGGACGGGGCAATGAGCAGTTCTTC. Translating gives CASNGRGNEQFF.

The CDR3 here is CASSQGTPEEQYF. Here the CDR3 DNA reads TGTGCCAGCAGTCAAGGGACACCTGAGGAGCAGTACTTC. The gene calls are TRBV27 and TRBJ2-7, with D maybe TRBD1 (6 bases). V was pared by 5 bases and J by 7 bases, with 15 bases between. The CDR3 is made up of 13 amino acids. CDR1 MNHEY and CDR2 SMNVEV come from the germline V gene (reference sequence).

This rearrangement joins TRBV6-5 to TRBJ1-1, with D unresolved. Germline-derived CDR1 and CDR2 are MNHEY and SVGAGI. The length of the CDR3 is 13 residues. Between the trimmed V and J ends, which lost 7 bases and 0 bases, there was a span of 9 bases. CDR3: CASNTRVNTEAFF. The CDR3 region has the DNA TGTGCCAGCAATACTAGGGTGAACACTGAAGCTTTCTTT.

J is TRBJ2-1 and V is TRBV7-7; TRBD2 aligns across 7 bases. This CDR3 is built from 17 residues. J gave up 3 bases and V 5 bases, and 13 bases lay outside the gene matches. Germline CDR1 is SSHAT and CDR2 is FNYEAQ (reference sequence). The CDR3 bases are TGTGCCAGCAGCCCCGGCCTCGCGGGAGAAGGCTACAATGAGCAGTTCTTC. Translated: CASSPGLAGEGYNEQFF.

The J gene is TRBJ2-3, the V gene TRBV9, with D perhaps TRBD1 (6 bases). The CDR3 extends over 13 amino acids. Germline V gene data show CDR1 as SGDLS and CDR2 as YYNGEE. Trimming removed 3 bases from V and 4 bases from J, with 9 bases in between. CDR3 DNA sequence: TGTGCCAGCAGCGCAGGGGTCCCAGATACGCAGTATTTT. It specifies CASSAGVPDTQYF.

This chain joins TRBV18 and TRBJ1-5, with TRBD1 as a possible D gene (6 bases). V shed 5 bases and J shed 5 bases, with 16 bases lying between them. The CDR3 is 15 amino acids. Looked up from germline, CDR1 is KGHSH and CDR2 is LQKENI. Written as DNA, the CDR3 is TGTGCCAGCTCAGACGGACAGCCCGGGGATCAGCCCCAGCATTTT. Its translation: CASSDGQPGDQPQHF.

The rearrangement uses TRBV7-2 and TRBJ1-1, with D perhaps matching TRBD1 (5 bases). The CDR3 totals 13 residues. CDR1 and CDR2 from the germline V gene are SGHTA and FQGNSA. The V end lost 4 bases, the J end lost 10 bases, and 16 bases lay between the germline ends. The CDR3 loop reads CASSSSPRGGAFF. For the CDR3, the DNA is TGTGCCAGCAGCTCCTCCCCGAGGGGAGGAGCTTTCTTT.

The chain links TRBV7-8 to TRBJ1-6, with TRBD1 as a possible D gene (6 bases). CDR3 length: 14 amino acids. The V end lost 5 bases, the J end lost 10 bases, and 15 bases lay between the germline ends. Germline V gives CDR1 SGHVS, CDR2 FQNEAQ. The CDR3 loop is CASSPGGAGSPLHF. The CDR3 coding sequence is TGTGCCAGCAGCCCCGGGGGGGCGGGGTCACCCCTCCACTTT.

The chain carries TRBV18 and TRBJ2-7; TRBD1 aligns across 9 bases. The length of the CDR3 is 12 residues. CDR1 and CDR2 from the germline V gene are KGHSH and LQKENI. Unmatched junction bases numbered 2, after V lost 3 bases and J lost 8 bases. Here the CDR3 DNA reads TGTGCCAGCTCACCGGGACAGGGACAGCAGTACGTC. It encodes CASSPGQGQQYV.

This clone has more than one count but fewer than ten. The chain has TRBV6-5 and TRBJ1-5; 7 positions agree with TRBD1. This CDR3 has 15 residues. Germline V CDR1 and CDR2: MNHEY, SVGAGI. Germline trimming cut 5 bases from V and 2 bases from J; bases unmatched to any gene: 6. CDR3 sequence: CASSRQGLGNQPQHF. The DNA for the CDR3 is TGTGCCAGCAGTCGACAGGGTTTGGGCAATCAGCCCCAGCATTTT.

V usage is TRBV10-1 and J usage is TRBJ2-7; TRBD1 matches at 8 bases. There are 14 residues in the CDR3. J was trimmed by 5 bases and V by 7 bases; bases with no gene match: 10. Per germline, CDR1 WNHNN and CDR2 SYGVQD (reference sequence). DNA for the CDR3: TGCGCCAGCACTATGGGACAGGTAGGCCACGAGCAGTACTTC. This translates into CASTMGQVGHEQYF.

In this sample, this clone turned up a few times. The rearrangement uses TRBV2 and TRBJ1-2; D gene unclear. The CDR3 consists of 15 residues. V lost 2 bases and J 4 bases, leaving 14 bases between the germline ends. Germline CDR1 reads SNHLY; CDR2 reads FYNNEI. CDR3 DNA: TGTGCCAGCAGTGAAAGGTTGGGCTTGGGCTATGGCTACACCTTC. Encoded protein: CASSERLGLGYGYTF.

V and J are TRBV5-1 and TRBJ2-5; D perhaps matches TRBD2 (6 bases). Germline CDR1 SGHRS, CDR2 YFSETQ. V dropped 3 bases and J dropped 2 bases, with 8 bases sitting between them. This CDR3 is built from 13 residues. The CDR3 coding sequence is TGCGCCAGCAGCTGGGACTGGCAAGAGACCCAGTACTTC. This gives the protein CASSWDWQETQYF.

This rearrangement joins TRBV6-5 to TRBJ2-7; tentative D call: TRBD1 (5 bases). V lost 4 bases, J lost 7 bases, and 14 bases lay in between. The germline CDR1 and CDR2 sequences are MNHEY and SVGAGI. CDR3 length: 13 residues. In nucleotides, the CDR3 is TGTGCCAGCAGTTTCACTTATAACAGGGAGCAGTACTTC. Translating gives CASSFTYNREQYF.

V is TRBV2 and J is TRBJ1-2, with TRBD1 matching 9 bases. Losses at the gene ends were 6 bases for V and 9 bases for J; bases not matched to a gene: 8. CDR1 is SNHLY and CDR2 is FYNNEI in the germline V gene. The CDR3 runs 13 residues. The CDR3 DNA is TGTGCCAGCAGGAGGGACAGGGAAGGAAGCTACACCTTC. Translated, it gives CASRRDREGSYTF.

Remarks on this clone: One end of the junction does not line up with germline, which may come from a read error. V gene TRBV7-7 combines with J gene TRBJ2-5; 12 bases align to TRBD2. The CDR3 loop spans 15 amino acids. Germline loops: CDR1 SSHAT, CDR2 FNYEAQ (reference sequence). This CDR3 is CASSVTSGGGETQYF. CDR3 in DNA: TGTGCTAGCAGCGTGACTAGCGGGGGAGGAGAGACCCAGTACTTC.